A selection of T cell receptor beta chains follows, all from one sample in a study of radiation and T cells in renal cell carcinoma. Here immunoSEQ multiplex PCR was the method, and the copy in TCRdb shows in-frame clones only, minus some. The repertoire holds about 62,000 clones, 60% to 85% seen once, with about 6.3% in the top ten. Sequenced material: blood, taken from a patient whose treatment included radiotherapy and nephrectomy. The origin of the receptors is a man between 60 and 70 years old with renal cell carcinoma. The conserved cysteine and the conserved F or W are not part of the CDR3 here. A D gene is named only where the DNA matches it firmly.

d_gene: TRBD1
j_gene: TRBJ1-3
v_gene: TRBV29-1
CDR3aa: SYRDRGEGGNTIY

d_gene: -
j_gene: TRBJ2-3
v_gene: TRBV13
CDR3aa: ASSLVGRRQDTDTQY

d_gene: -
j_gene: TRBJ2-3
v_gene: TRBV11-2
CDR3aa: ASSLGGQADTQY

d_gene: TRBD1
j_gene: TRBJ1-2
v_gene: TRBV9
CDR3aa: ASSPGTEIYGYT

d_gene: -
j_gene: TRBJ2-4
v_gene: TRBV9
CDR3aa: ASSDGGADIQY

d_gene: TRBD2
j_gene: TRBJ2-5
v_gene: TRBV5-1
CDR3aa: ASSYRDYQKETQY

d_gene: -
j_gene: TRBJ2-1
v_gene: TRBV7-6
CDR3aa: ASSLAGASYNEQF

d_gene: -
j_gene: TRBJ1-5
v_gene: TRBV19
CDR3aa: ASSIGRTDSGQPQH

d_gene: TRBD2
j_gene: TRBJ2-5
v_gene: TRBV10-2
CDR3aa: ASNAGRGGLETQY

d_gene: TRBD1
j_gene: TRBJ1-1
v_gene: TRBV29-1
CDR3aa: SVRTGGETEAF

d_gene: -
j_gene: TRBJ1-2
v_gene: TRBV7-9
CDR3aa: ASSLDGDNT

d_gene: -
j_gene: TRBJ1-3
v_gene: TRBV11-2
CDR3aa: ASSSRGNTIY

d_gene: TRBD1
j_gene: TRBJ1-2
v_gene: TRBV2
CDR3aa: ASSENEGQDGYT

d_gene: -
j_gene: TRBJ1-1
v_gene: TRBV19
CDR3aa: ASTREMITEAF

d_gene: -
j_gene: TRBJ2-5
v_gene: TRBV7-6
CDR3aa: ASSLGAGSQETQY

d_gene: TRBD1
j_gene: TRBJ1-2
v_gene: TRBV9
CDR3aa: ASSVGTGTGSHGYT

d_gene: -
j_gene: TRBJ2-3
v_gene: TRBV7-9
CDR3aa: ASSPFGRGSNTDTQY

d_gene: TRBD1
j_gene: TRBJ2-3
v_gene: TRBV7-9
CDR3aa: ASSLRDRGSDTQY

d_gene: -
j_gene: TRBJ1-1
v_gene: TRBV11-3
CDR3aa: ASSFPLTDSMNTEAF

d_gene: -
j_gene: TRBJ2-3
v_gene: TRBV5-6
CDR3aa: ASSLIASSTDTQY

d_gene: TRBD1
j_gene: TRBJ2-3
v_gene: TRBV6-1
CDR3aa: ASSEDGTGMGDTQY

d_gene: TRBD1
j_gene: TRBJ1-1
v_gene: TRBV19
CDR3aa: ASSIVSNPGTDTTEAF

d_gene: TRBD1
j_gene: TRBJ1-3
v_gene: TRBV6-6
CDR3aa: ASSYGTGSGNTIY

d_gene: -
j_gene: TRBJ2-1
v_gene: TRBV19
CDR3aa: ASSPLAGLSYNEQF

d_gene: TRBD1
j_gene: TRBJ2-7
v_gene: TRBV7-9
CDR3aa: ASRPGQGAAYEQY

d_gene: -
j_gene: TRBJ2-1
v_gene: TRBV5-1
CDR3aa: ASSLGGAENEQF

d_gene: -
j_gene: TRBJ2-1
v_gene: TRBV19
CDR3aa: ASSIFDGTNNEQF

d_gene: -
j_gene: TRBJ1-2
v_gene: TRBV7-8
CDR3aa: ASSLTIANSANYGYT

d_gene: TRBD1
j_gene: TRBJ2-2
v_gene: TRBV5-1
CDR3aa: ASTPTGTGLTGELF

d_gene: TRBD1
j_gene: TRBJ2-1
v_gene: TRBV2
CDR3aa: ASSEDRGDLNEQF

d_gene: TRBD2
j_gene: TRBJ2-1
v_gene: TRBV19
CDR3aa: ASKAGASEQF

d_gene: -
j_gene: TRBJ2-7
v_gene: TRBV29-1
CDR3aa: SVEEGARYEQY

d_gene: -
j_gene: TRBJ1-2
v_gene: TRBV6-5
CDR3aa: VSGGPAIGYT

d_gene: TRBD2
j_gene: TRBJ2-3
v_gene: TRBV6-4
CDR3aa: ASSITSGRTDTQY

d_gene: TRBD2
j_gene: TRBJ2-1
v_gene: TRBV5-1
CDR3aa: ASSSGLAAEVQF

d_gene: -
j_gene: TRBJ2-3
v_gene: TRBV6-5
CDR3aa: ASSYSRGRLDTQY

d_gene: -
j_gene: TRBJ1-1
v_gene: TRBV6-6
CDR3aa: ASRSPSMNTEAF

d_gene: TRBD1
j_gene: TRBJ2-1
v_gene: TRBV2
CDR3aa: ASGGLTGGNNEQF

d_gene: -
j_gene: TRBJ1-4
v_gene: TRBV5-6
CDR3aa: ASSLGLPGDNEKLF

d_gene: -
j_gene: TRBJ1-4
v_gene: TRBV11-2
CDR3aa: ASSSSRTLGGEKLF

d_gene: -
j_gene: TRBJ2-7
v_gene: TRBV11-3
CDR3aa: ASSLNTGRGYEQY

d_gene: TRBD2
j_gene: TRBJ2-1
v_gene: TRBV29-1
CDR3aa: SARLAGGSATEQF

d_gene: -
j_gene: TRBJ1-1
v_gene: TRBV5-4
CDR3aa: ASSPDIYTEAF

d_gene: -
j_gene: TRBJ2-1
v_gene: TRBV7-9
CDR3aa: ASSRHEQF

d_gene: -
j_gene: TRBJ2-3
v_gene: TRBV14
CDR3aa: ASSPLDSRDTQY

d_gene: -
j_gene: TRBJ2-5
v_gene: TRBV10-3
CDR3aa: AISDRDLTVQETQY

d_gene: TRBD2
j_gene: TRBJ2-1
v_gene: TRBV7-2
CDR3aa: ASSLAALAEEQF

d_gene: -
j_gene: TRBJ2-5
v_gene: TRBV28
CDR3aa: ASSFGGSGETQY

d_gene: -
j_gene: TRBJ1-1
v_gene: TRBV4-1
CDR3aa: ASSQEGPLSVREAF

d_gene: -
j_gene: TRBJ1-1
v_gene: TRBV5-1
CDR3aa: ASSDVQGTEAF

d_gene: TRBD1
j_gene: TRBJ2-6
v_gene: TRBV10-3
CDR3aa: AISGGQVTANSGANVLT

d_gene: -
j_gene: TRBJ1-2
v_gene: TRBV4-3
CDR3aa: ASARSGGGGGYT

d_gene: -
j_gene: TRBJ1-2
v_gene: TRBV25-1
CDR3aa: ASSDPAGAGYT